The 10 T cell receptor beta chains below come from one sample, sequenced in a study of PD-L1 blockade in urothelial cancer. Noted time point: peripheral blood 6 weeks after treatment start. Data came from immunoSEQ multiplex PCR; TCRdb stores just in-frame clones and leaves some out. The sample lists around 50,000 clones, 70% to 90% occurring once. This material consisted of PBMCs, taken around atezolizumab (anti-PD-L1) treatment. Every receptor here comes from a man aged 50 or older with urothelial cancer.

This clone was picked up a small number of times. V is TRBV7-9 and J is TRBJ1-2; 10 bases align to TRBD1. CDR1 and CDR2 (germline): SEHNR, FQNEAQ (reference sequence). Trimming at V came to 5 bases and at J to 2 bases, leaving 8 bases not matched to a gene. This CDR3 comprises 16 residues. The CDR3 spells CASSPKGTGANYGYTF. As DNA, the CDR3 is TGTGCCAGCAGCCCCAAGGGGACAGGGGCCAACTATGGCTACACCTTC.

The gene calls are TRBV5-1 and TRBJ2-1; a weak D match, TRBD2 (6 bases). The CDR3 is made up of 12 amino acids. The V end was cut by 2 bases, the J end by 11 bases, with 11 bases between. Germline CDR1 is SGHRS and CDR2 is YFSETQ. The CDR3 reads CASSFSGDKQFF. In nucleotides, the CDR3 is TGCGCCAGCAGCTTTAGCGGAGATAAGCAGTTCTTC.

Written as DNA, the CDR3 is TGTGCCGCCTCAGTAGCCGGGTCATACTATGGCTACACCTTC. Translated, it gives CAASVAGSYYGYTF. This rearrangement joins TRBV10-3 to TRBJ1-2; no clear D. With 11 bases removed from V and 3 bases from J, the gap between germline ends came to 19 bases. The CDR3 is made up of 14 amino acids. CDR1 is ENHRY and CDR2 is SYGVKD in the germline V gene.

The genes are TRBV5-8 and TRBJ1-2, with D maybe TRBD1 (6 bases). Germline V gives CDR1 SGHTS, CDR2 YDEGEE. The CDR3 contains 14 residues. The V and J ends lost 6 bases and 4 bases respectively, with 16 bases between them. The CDR3 DNA is TGTGCCAGCACATCGGACAGTTTCCCCTATGGCTACACCTTC. Translation: CASTSDSFPYGYTF.

The chain combines TRBV18 with TRBJ2-2, with 8 bases that match TRBD1. Germline CDR1 reads KGHSH; CDR2 reads LQKENI. Trimming cost V 6 bases and J 4 bases; bases outside gene matches: 4. The CDR3 has 14 residues. The DNA for the CDR3 is TGTGCCAGCTCCACTGACAGGGGCACCGGGGAGCTGTTTTTT. This sequence encodes CASSTDRGTGELFF.

The V gene is TRBV5-1, the J gene TRBJ2-3, with TRBD2 identical over 10 bases. The CDR3 length is 17 residues. Germline V gene data show CDR1 as SGHRS and CDR2 as YFSETQ. V shed 0 bases, J shed 5 bases, and the junction held 9 bases outside the gene matches. The CDR3 spells CASSLAGLAGGIDTQYF. The CDR3 DNA follows: TGCGCCAGCAGCTTGGCCGGATTAGCGGGAGGAATAGATACGCAGTATTTT. Looking up the rest from reference TRBV5-1 and TRBJ2-3 gives the full variable domain: KAGVTQTPRYLIKTRGQQVTLSCSPISGHRSVSWYQQTPGQGLQFLFEYFSETQRNKGNFPGRFSGRQFSNSRSEMNVSTLELGDSALYLCASSLAGLAGGIDTQYFGPGTRLTVL.

In this sample, this clone turned up once. The chain has TRBV4-1 and TRBJ2-3; possibly TRBD2 for D (6 bases). This CDR3 is 16 amino acids long. Germline CDR1 and CDR2: MGHRA and YSYEKL. V lost 1 base to trimming and J lost 4 bases, with 15 bases between them. The CDR3 DNA is TGCGCCAGCAGCCAAGTGTCGGGACTCCTTTCAGATACGCAGTATTTT. Residues: CASSQVSGLLSDTQYF.

V and J are TRBV11-2 and TRBJ1-6, with 8 bases matching TRBD1. CDR1 SGHAT and CDR2 FQNNGV come from the germline V gene. The CDR3 loop spans 19 amino acids. V lost 0 bases to trimming and J lost 3 bases; unmatched junction nucleotides: 10. The CDR3: CASSLEGGGQAYYNSPLHF. The CDR3 coding sequence is TGTGCCAGCAGCTTAGAGGGGGGGGGACAGGCCTACTATAATTCACCCCTCCACTTT.

CDR3 sequence (DNA): TGTGCCAGCAGTTCACTTGCGGGACGGGGCACAGATACGCAGTATTTT. Its translation is CASSSLAGRGTDTQYF. The rearrangement links TRBV11-2 to TRBJ2-3; TRBD2 might be the D (6 bases). Germline V lookup: CDR1 SGHAT, CDR2 FQNNGV. Trimming shortened V by 6 bases and J by 1 base, and 17 bases separated the two germline ends. This CDR3 spans 16 amino acids. The whole variable domain, remainder taken from reference TRBV11-2 and TRBJ2-3, is EAGVAQSPRYKIIEKRQSVAFWCNPISGHATLYWYQQILGQGPKLLIQFQNNGVVDDSQLPKDRFSAERLKGVDSTLKIQPAKLEDSAVYLCASSSLAGRGTDTQYFGPGTRLTVL.

J is TRBJ2-7 and V is TRBV7-9, with TRBD2 as a possible D gene (6 bases). The germline gives CDR1 SEHNR, CDR2 FQNEAQ (reference sequence). The germline V and J ends were trimmed by 0 bases and 5 bases, with 11 bases remaining between them. This CDR3 spans 14 amino acids. CDR3 in amino acids: CASSLAASVNEQYF. CDR3 nucleotide sequence: TGTGCCAGCAGCTTAGCGGCTAGCGTTAACGAGCAGTACTTC. The variable domain in full, completed from reference TRBV7-9 and TRBJ2-7, reads DTGVSQNPRHKITKRGQNVTFRCDPISEHNRLYWYRQTLGQGPEFLTYFQNEAQLEKSRLLSDRFSAERPKGSFSTLEIQRTEQGDSAMYLCASSLAASVNEQYFGPGTRLTVT.